This T cell receptor beta chain was sequenced in a study of regulatory T cells. On this clone: Its target is not known.

The primer mix had 52 TRBV and 13 TRBJ primers. Clones were read by immunoSEQ multiplex PCR, and TCRdb kept only the in-frame ones, dropping some. The sample carries over 30,000 clones, 93% recorded once. General study points: In CD3G-deficient patients, conventional CD4+ T cells were enriched for hydrophobic CDR3 residues at positions 6 and 7.

The germline V and J ends were trimmed by 7 bases and 6 bases, with 19 bases remaining between them. Per germline, CDR1 MDHEN and CDR2 SYDVKM. There are 14 residues in the CDR3. This clonotype originated in a child under 10 years old with CD3G deficiency. V and J are TRBV28 and TRBJ2-7; D is perhaps TRBD2 (5 bases). Sequenced input: conventional CD4+ T cells sorted from blood. CDR3 sequence reads: CASMRAALAGEQYF. In nucleotides, the CDR3 is TGTGCCAGCATGCGGGCAGCTTTAGCTGGCGAGCAGTACTTC.